This TCR beta chain is from a study of blood T cell repertoires in COVID-19 (dated by TCRdb to 2020 to 2021). With regard to the full study: Samples from collaborators originated in the United States, Italy and Spain and spanned both the acute and convalescent phases of COVID-19. The material from the prospective study consisted of cDNA or gDNA derived from T cells, B-cell-depleted T cells, or PBMCs. Subjects who had been exposed to COVID-19, were actively infected with it, or had recovered from it provided the deeply sampled blood TCRbeta repertoires that made up the dataset. The repertoires were released in a freely available public database intended as a resource for research on the immune response to SARS-CoV-2. Samples were obtained from the ongoing ImmuneRACE study (first 160 participants) and from approximately 1,200 subjects provided by 6 global collaborators. The sample metadata nearly always contained a de-identified subject ID, COVID-19 status, age in years and sex. Where available, HLA class I and class II types were obtained from metadata supplied by the sample provider rather than from assay-based typing. Study-wide conclusions, independent of this receptor: Clinical and demographic metadata were provided uncurated, with the amount varying by source and participant.

From V the trimming removes 7 bases and from J it removes 6 bases, while the gene matches leave 9 bases of the junction unaccounted for. CDR1 and CDR2 are drawn from the germline V gene (reference sequence): MNHNY, SVGAGI. The CDR3 runs 15 residues from the cysteine to the phenylalanine. Of the read, only the CDR3 DNA is kept; its 45 bases are in frame from base 1. The collaborating institutions used their own protocols to collect whole blood in K2EDTA tubes. For TCRbeta analysis, collaborator samples were shipped as frozen whole blood, as isolated PBMCs, or as DNA extracted from either sample type. As regards this clone: No cognate antigen has been identified for it. The record has no base qualities; no much larger clone is one base away.

TCRbeta CDR3 regions were amplified from genomic DNA using the immunoSEQ Assay, a bias-controlled multiplex PCR. The authors' analysis ran thus. The number of nucleated cells in each sample was estimated by amplification of reference gene primers within the assay. To quantify the absolute abundance of each unique TCRbeta CDR3 rearrangement, sequence reads were collapsed and filtered. For each sample, productive Simpson clonality was calculated as the square root of Simpson's diversity index across productive rearrangements. As stored in TCRdb, this immuneACCESS dataset retains in-frame rearrangements with V and J assigned. A fraction of the clones does not appear; measured against another copy, unresolved V genes explain less than half of the discrepancy, and the remainder lacks a known reason. That table furnishes V, J and clone size, whereas the DNA furnished D and trimming. Recorded for this sample are 150,000 to 200,000 clones; roughly 88% of them occurred a single time. Jointly, the top ten make up about 4% of the sample.

Sequencing input: peripheral blood. The rearranged chain carries TRBV6-6 and TRBJ2-1; 10 central nucleotides agree with TRBD2. This receptor was taken from a woman aged 25 to 39 with acute or convalescent COVID-19. The CDR3 has the sequence CASTSILAGSNEQFF. The DNA sequence reads TGTGCCAGCACTTCGATACTAGCGGGGTCCAATGAGCAGTTCTTC.